What follows are 24 T cell receptor beta chains derived from one specimen sequenced in a study of CD8 T cells in ankylosing spondylitis. TCRdb ran MiXCR on the 5' RACE reads and lists one entry per CDR3 protein. The table records approximately 150,000 distinct CDR3 sequences, about 32% of them present only once. The sequencing sample was made of synovial fluid, either unsorted or a sorted T cell fraction (not recorded which). Receptor source: a male donor with ankylosing spondylitis.

This clonotype was recorded at least ten times. The chain links TRBV7-2 to TRBJ2-7; D is unresolved. Trimming took off 3 bases at V and 7 bases at J, with 10 bases between the two ends. The length of the CDR3 is 12 residues. From germline, CDR1 is SGHTA and CDR2 FQGNSA. The CDR3 reads CASSLTAREQYF. CDR3 DNA sequence: TGTGCCAGCAGCTTGACTGCGAGGGAGCAGTACTTC.

This clonotype was detected only a few times. V gene TRBV10-2 combines with J gene TRBJ1-3; D may be TRBD1 (5 bases). This CDR3 contains 18 residues. Deletions cut 6 bases from V and 0 bases from J, with 21 bases between. Germline V lookup: CDR1 WSHSY, CDR2 SAAADI. Here the CDR3 reads CASRERIVSGTSGNTIYF. The CDR3 bases are TGCGCCAGCAGGGAAAGGATCGTGTCGGGGACCTCTGGAAACACCATATATTTT.

In DNA, the CDR3 is TGTGCCAGCAGACGGGAGGGCGGGGCTTTAATGGCTCAGCCCCAGCATTTT. It translates to CASRREGGALMAQPQHF. This chain links TRBV2 with TRBJ1-5; the D gene is possibly TRBD1 (5 bases). Germline lookup yields CDR1 SNHLY and CDR2 FYNNEI. The V and J ends lost 6 bases and 6 bases respectively, with 24 bases between them. The CDR3 spans 17 residues.

This chain links TRBV5-1 with TRBJ2-7; no reliable D call. The CDR3 covers 14 residues. V was cut by 4 bases and J by 2 bases, with 13 bases left in between. CDR1 is SGHRS and CDR2 is YFSETQ in the germline V gene. For the CDR3, the DNA is TGCGCCAGCAGCCCGGAGACCGTTACCTACGAGCAGTACTTC. Translation: CASSPETVTYEQYF.

V gene TRBV28 combines with J gene TRBJ2-3; the D gene is possibly TRBD2 (6 bases). Germline V gene sequence: CDR1 MDHEN, CDR2 SYDVKM. The CDR3 length is 12 residues. V was cut by 11 bases and J by 7 bases, with 16 bases left in between. The CDR3 loop is CASSGGRYTQYF. Here the CDR3 DNA reads TGTGCCTCGAGTGGGGGGAGGTATACGCAGTATTTT.

Only a few counts were recorded for this clonotype. This rearrangement joins TRBV4-3 to TRBJ2-2; possibly TRBD1 for D (6 bases). Germline V gives CDR1 LGHNA, CDR2 YSLEER. This CDR3 has 15 residues. V dropped 1 base and J dropped 5 bases, with 11 bases sitting between them. The CDR3, as DNA: TGCGCCAGCAGCCAAGTTGCCCAGGGGACCGGGGAGCTGTTTTTT. It encodes CASSQVAQGTGELFF.

The chain employs TRBV3-1 and TRBJ1-1; D remains unclear. There are 13 residues in the CDR3. The V end was cut by 4 bases, the J end by 3 bases, with 9 bases between. Looked up from germline, CDR1 is LGHDT and CDR2 is YNNKEL (reference sequence). The CDR3 DNA follows: TGTGCCAGCAGCCGCATCGGGGACACTGAAGCTTTCTTT. It yields the protein CASSRIGDTEAFF.

This clonotype has more than one count but fewer than ten. This chain joins TRBV5-1 and TRBJ2-5, with 10 bases that match TRBD1. The V and J ends lost 3 bases and 4 bases, in that order; junction bases with no gene match: 6. The CDR3 runs 15 residues. Germline V CDR1 and CDR2: SGHRS, YFSETQ. DNA of the CDR3: TGCGCCAGCAGCTCGGGACAGGGGTACGGAGAGACCCAGTACTTC. This sequence encodes CASSSGQGYGETQYF. Using reference TRBV5-1 and TRBJ2-5 for the parts outside the CDR3, the full variable domain is KAGVTQTPRYLIKTRGQQVTLSCSPISGHRSVSWYQQTPGQGLQFLFEYFSETQRNKGNFPGRFSGRQFSNSRSEMNVSTLELGDSALYLCASSSGQGYGETQYFGPGTRLLVL.

The chain couples TRBV18 to TRBJ2-3; D not certain. Trimming removed 3 bases from V and 4 bases from J, with 14 bases in between. Germline CDR1 is KGHSH and CDR2 is LQKENI. The CDR3 sequence is 15 residues long. The CDR3 is CASSPGSAVSDTQYF. The CDR3 region has the DNA TGTGCCAGCTCACCGGGTTCCGCAGTTTCAGATACGCAGTATTTT.

J is TRBJ2-7 and V is TRBV20-1, with D perhaps matching TRBD1 (5 bases). The CDR3 extends over 15 amino acids. V lost 5 bases, J lost 0 bases, and 17 bases lay in between. CDR1 is DFQATT, CDR2 SNEGSKA, per germline (reference sequence). As DNA, the CDR3 is TGCAGTGCTTCCAAAGGGGCTTTAACCTCCTACGAGCAGTACTTC. It is translated as CSASKGALTSYEQYF.

V usage is TRBV20-1 and J usage is TRBJ1-4; D gene ambiguous. CDR3 length: 15 residues. Germline assignment: CDR1 DFQATT and CDR2 SNEGSKA (reference sequence). V lost 3 bases, J lost 3 bases, and 14 bases lay in between. This chain's CDR3 is CSARGRGLANEKLFF. In DNA, the CDR3 is TGCAGTGCTAGGGGTCGCGGGTTGGCTAATGAAAAACTGTTTTTT.

The rearrangement uses TRBV20-1 and TRBJ2-1, with 11 positions matching TRBD2. Per the germline V gene, CDR1 is DFQATT and CDR2 is SNEGSKA (reference sequence). J was trimmed by 7 bases and V by 1 base; bases with no gene match: 9. The CDR3 has 16 amino acids. CDR3 in amino acids: CSARVGSGRVSNEQFF. In nucleotides, the CDR3 is TGCAGTGCTAGAGTTGGTAGCGGGAGGGTTTCAAATGAGCAGTTCTTC.

V and J are TRBV7-2 and TRBJ2-7; unclear D gene. V shed 3 bases and J shed 7 bases, with 10 bases lying between them. Germline assignment: CDR1 SGHTA and CDR2 FQGNSA. The CDR3 runs to 12 residues. The CDR3 loop reads CASSFGKGEQYF. CDR3 DNA: TGTGCCAGCAGCTTCGGAAAAGGGGAGCAGTACTTC.

The genes are TRBV7-2 and TRBJ1-1, with D possibly TRBD1 on 6 matching bases. CDR1 is SGHTA and CDR2 is FQGNSA in the germline V gene. The length of the CDR3 is 14 residues. Trimming shortened V by 0 bases and J by 5 bases, and 10 bases separated the two germline ends. The CDR3 loop reads CASSLAGGTTEAFF. The CDR3 bases are TGTGCCAGCAGCTTAGCGGGGGGCACGACTGAAGCTTTCTTT.

This clonotype was seen only a few times. This chain connects TRBV6-5 to TRBJ1-2; D call uncertain. The CDR3 is 13 residues long. V lost 2 bases to trimming and J lost 3 bases, with 7 bases between them. From germline, CDR1 is MNHEY and CDR2 SVGAGI. The CDR3 DNA sequence: TGTGCCAGCAGTTACGGAGAACACTATGGCTACACCTTC. Translation: CASSYGEHYGYTF.

This clonotype was picked up a small number of times. V and J are TRBV5-5 and TRBJ2-3; D assignment may be TRBD1 or TRBD2 (6 bases each). Germline CDR1 is SGHKS and CDR2 is YYEKEE (reference sequence). With 3 bases removed from V and 2 bases from J, the gap between germline ends came to 16 bases. This CDR3 has 16 amino acids. The CDR3 DNA is TGTGCCAGCAGCTCACCGGGGGCGCTCCCCACAGATACGCAGTATTTT. Residues: CASSSPGALPTDTQYF.

The table lists this clonotype with a few counts. The chain combines TRBV24-1 with TRBJ2-2; TRBD1 agrees at 7 bases. Germline lookup yields CDR1 KGHDR and CDR2 SFDVKD. V lost 3 bases to trimming and J lost 0 bases; unmatched junction nucleotides: 6. The CDR3 totals 17 residues. This chain's CDR3 is CATSDAQGPANTGELFF. CDR3 nucleotides: TGTGCCACCAGTGATGCACAGGGGCCAGCGAACACCGGGGAGCTGTTTTTT.

The chain is built from TRBV5-6 and TRBJ2-1; 9 positions agree with TRBD2. Trimming took 3 bases from V and 8 from J; bases not matched to a gene: 6. CDR1 is SGHDT and CDR2 is YYEEEE in the germline V gene. The CDR3 loop spans 14 amino acids. This chain's CDR3 is CASSSSGIFDEQFF. As DNA, the CDR3 is TGTGCCAGCAGCTCTAGCGGGATATTCGATGAGCAGTTCTTC. Using reference TRBV5-6 and TRBJ2-1 for the parts outside the CDR3, the full variable domain is DAGVTQSPTHLIKTRGQQVTLRCSPKSGHDTVSWYQQALGQGPQFIFQYYEEEERQRGNFPDRFSGHQFPNYSSELNVNALLLGDSALYLCASSSSGIFDEQFFGPGTRLTVL.

This clonotype is a singleton in its sample. The gene calls are TRBV28 and TRBJ2-1; 7 bases align to TRBD2. J lost 4 bases, V lost 6 bases, and 9 bases had no gene match. The germline gives CDR1 MDHEN, CDR2 SYDVKM. This CDR3 spans 15 amino acids. The CDR3 sequence is CASSPGGTTYNEQFF. CDR3 bases: TGTGCCAGCAGCCCCGGGGGGACTACTTACAATGAGCAGTTCTTC.

This clonotype was picked up a small number of times. The V and J genes are TRBV9 and TRBJ1-1; 7 positions match TRBD1. Germline CDR1 reads SGDLS; CDR2 reads YYNGEE. Trimming removed 0 bases from V and 1 base from J; junction bases left unmatched: 6. CDR3 length equals 16 residues. CDR3 sequence: CASSVGTGAGNTEAFF. The CDR3 coding sequence is TGTGCCAGCAGCGTAGGAACAGGGGCTGGGAACACTGAAGCTTTCTTT.

This clonotype has a count of ten or more. V gene TRBV11-2 combines with J gene TRBJ1-2; D not resolved. V lost 5 bases and J lost 2, with 9 bases in between. Per germline, CDR1 SGHAT and CDR2 FQNNGV. The CDR3 runs to 13 residues. For the CDR3, the DNA is TGTGCCAGCAGCCCCGACGGAAACTATGGCTACACCTTC. Translating gives CASSPDGNYGYTF.

The chain has TRBV6-5 and TRBJ2-7, with TRBD2 matching over 7 bases. Germline V gives CDR1 MNHEY, CDR2 SVGAGI. CDR3 length: 19 residues. The ends lost 0 bases at V and 1 base at J; junction bases unmatched: 15. The CDR3 here is CASSYSASGGTGWSYEQYF. CDR3 DNA sequence: TGTGCCAGCAGTTACTCGGCTAGCGGAGGGACGGGGTGGTCCTACGAGCAGTACTTC.

This clonotype was seen repeatedly, ten times or more. The rearrangement uses TRBV12-3 or TRBV12-4 and TRBJ2-3; the match to TRBD1 covers 9 bases. J lost 5 bases, V lost 7 bases, and 7 bases had no gene match. The CDR3 is 14 amino acids. The CDR3 DNA sequence: TGTGCCAGCACCGAAGACAGGGGGGGAGATACGCAGTATTTT. Translating gives CASTEDRGGDTQYF.

The chain joins TRBV24-1 to TRBJ2-2; 8 positions agree with TRBD2. Germline CDR1 and CDR2: KGHDR and SFDVKD. V dropped 6 bases and J dropped 2; count of bases not matched to a gene: 13. CDR3 length: 18 amino acids. This CDR3 reads CATSSVGLAGANTGELFF. CDR3 bases: TGTGCCACCAGTTCTGTAGGTCTAGCGGGCGCTAACACCGGGGAGCTGTTTTTT.